The rows below give T cell receptor beta chains drawn from one sample of a study of blood T cell repertoires in COVID-19. Sequencing was performed with immunoSEQ multiplex PCR; in TCRdb, only in-frame clones are kept and a portion is missing. This repertoire shows about 100,000 clones, around 87% found once; its top ten account for about 9.9%. The sample taken for sequencing was peripheral blood. The receptors come from a woman aged 25-40 years with acute or convalescent COVID-19. CDR3s include the opening cysteine and the closing phenylalanine or tryptophan. A D gene is named only where the DNA matches it firmly. Expanded clones are given a class, and other clones once, few, many or no size at all.

-	TRBV9	-	TRBJ2-7	TGTGCCAGCAGCAGTAGCGGAAGCTCCTACGAGCAGTACTTC	CASSSSGSSYEQYF
-	TRBV12-5	-	TRBJ1-3	TGTGCTAGTGGCAGCGGGACCTTGGGAAACACCATATATTTT	CASGSGTLGNTIYF
-	TRBV5-1	-	TRBJ2-3	TGCGCCAGCAGCTTGGCACAGGGGAGGTCAGATACGCAGTATTTT	CASSLAQGRSDTQYF
-	TRBV4-1	-	TRBJ1-6	TGCGCCAGCAGCCTGGGCAGGGGACCCCTCCACTTT	CASSLGRGPLHF
TRBD1	TRBV19	-	TRBJ1-6	TGTGCCAGTAGCACGGTGGACAGGGGGAATTCACCCCTCCACTTT	CASSTVDRGNSPLHF
-	TRBV15	-	TRBJ1-2	TGTGCCACCAGCAGAGAGCGGGGATTAAGCTATGGCTACACCTTC	CATSRERGLSYGYTF
-	TRBV7-9	-	TRBJ1-4	TGTGCCAGCAGCTCGGAGGGGAATAATGAAAAACTGTTTTTT	CASSSEGNNEKLFF
TRBD2	TRBV27	-	TRBJ2-3	TGTGCCAGCAGTGGCGGGGGGCGGACAGATACGCAGTATTTT	CASSGGGRTDTQYF
-	TRBV6-5	-	TRBJ1-2	TGTGCCAGCACTCGAATTGATACAGGGCCTACGACCTTC	CASTRIDTGPTTF
TRBD2	TRBV27	-	TRBJ2-7	TGTGCCAGCAGTTTAGAGCGGGGGCTAAACGAGCAGTACTTC	CASSLERGLNEQYF
-	TRBV5-1	-	TRBJ2-7	TGCGCCAGCAGCGTGGCAGGGGTTGAGCAGTACTTC	CASSVAGVEQYF
-	TRBV6-2/TRBV6-3	-	TRBJ1-6	TGTGCCAGCAGTTATCCCATAGATAATTCACCCCTCCACTTT	CASSYPIDNSPLHF
-	TRBV7-8	-	TRBJ1-3	TGTGCCAGCAGCACCAGGGATGCTGGAAACACCATATATTTT	CASSTRDAGNTIYF
-	TRBV9	-	TRBJ1-1	TGTGCCAGCAGCGTAGATCCCCCAGGGGATAACACTGAAGCTTTCTTT	CASSVDPPGDNTEAFF
TRBD1	TRBV30	-	TRBJ2-7	TGTGCCTGGAGTGTAGGGACAGGGAACTACGAGCAGTACTTC	CAWSVGTGNYEQYF
-	TRBV2	once	TRBJ2-5	TGTGCCAGCCGCATGAGGTTGGAAGAAGAGACCCAGTACTTC	CASRMRLEEETQYF
-	TRBV5-1	once	TRBJ2-2	TGCGCCAGCAGCTTGATGTCCGGGAACGGGGACGGGGAGCTGTTTTTT	CASSLMSGNGDGELFF
-	TRBV18	-	TRBJ1-3	TGTGCCAGCTCTCCCACTACCTCCTCTGGAAACACCATATATTTT	CASSPTTSSGNTIYF
TRBD1	TRBV11-2	-	TRBJ2-3	TGTGCCAGCAGCCCGGGACAGGGGCCCACAGATACGCAGTATTTT	CASSPGQGPTDTQYF
TRBD2	TRBV27	-	TRBJ2-1	TGTGCCAGCAGTTCCGGCGGGGGGGCCTACAATGAGCAGTTCTTC	CASSSGGGAYNEQFF